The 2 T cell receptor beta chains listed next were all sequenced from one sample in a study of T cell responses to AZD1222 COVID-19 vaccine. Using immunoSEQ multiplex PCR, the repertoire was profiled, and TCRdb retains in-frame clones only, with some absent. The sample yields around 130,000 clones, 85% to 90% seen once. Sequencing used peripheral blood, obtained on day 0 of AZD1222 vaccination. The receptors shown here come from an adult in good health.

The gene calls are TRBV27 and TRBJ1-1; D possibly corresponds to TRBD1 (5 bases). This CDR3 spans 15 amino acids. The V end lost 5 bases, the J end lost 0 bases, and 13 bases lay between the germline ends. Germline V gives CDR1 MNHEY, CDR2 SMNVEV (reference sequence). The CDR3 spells CASSPGRTLNTEAFF. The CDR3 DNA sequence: TGTGCCAGCAGTCCGGGCCGGACACTGAACACTGAAGCTTTCTTT.

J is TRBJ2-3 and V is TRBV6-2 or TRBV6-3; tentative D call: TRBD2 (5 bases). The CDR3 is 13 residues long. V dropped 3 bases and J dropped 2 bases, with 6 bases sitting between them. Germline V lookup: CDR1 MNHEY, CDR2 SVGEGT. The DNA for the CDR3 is TGTGCCAGCAGTTATCGGGACACAGATACGCAGTATTTT. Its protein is CASSYRDTDTQYF.